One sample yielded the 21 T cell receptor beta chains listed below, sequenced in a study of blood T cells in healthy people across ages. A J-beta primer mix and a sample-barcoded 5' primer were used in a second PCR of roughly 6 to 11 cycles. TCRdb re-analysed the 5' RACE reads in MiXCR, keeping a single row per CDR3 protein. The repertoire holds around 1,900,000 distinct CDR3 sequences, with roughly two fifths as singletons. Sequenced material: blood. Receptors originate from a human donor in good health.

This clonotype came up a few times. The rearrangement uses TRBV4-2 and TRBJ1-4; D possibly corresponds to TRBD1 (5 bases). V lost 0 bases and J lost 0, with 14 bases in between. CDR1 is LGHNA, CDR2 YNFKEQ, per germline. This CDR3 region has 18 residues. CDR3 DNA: TGTGCCAGCAGCCAAGATCCTCCAGGGTTGGCAACTAATGAAAAACTGTTTTTT. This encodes CASSQDPPGLATNEKLFF.

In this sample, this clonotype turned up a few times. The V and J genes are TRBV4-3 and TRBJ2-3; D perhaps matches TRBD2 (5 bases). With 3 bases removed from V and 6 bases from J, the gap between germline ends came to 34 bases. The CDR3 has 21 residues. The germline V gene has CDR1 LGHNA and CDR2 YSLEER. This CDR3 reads CASSHPRRAGLGRYLVDTQYF. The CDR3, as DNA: TGCGCCAGCAGCCACCCCAGGCGGGCAGGTCTGGGAAGGTACCTCGTGGATACGCAGTATTTT.

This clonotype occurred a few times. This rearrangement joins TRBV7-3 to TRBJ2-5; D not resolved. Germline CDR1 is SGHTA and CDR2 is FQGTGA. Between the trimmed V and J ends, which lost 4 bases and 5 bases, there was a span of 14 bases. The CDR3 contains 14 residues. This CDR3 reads CASSSSPMGETQYF. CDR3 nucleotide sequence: TGTGCCAGCAGCTCCTCCCCGATGGGGGAGACCCAGTACTTC.

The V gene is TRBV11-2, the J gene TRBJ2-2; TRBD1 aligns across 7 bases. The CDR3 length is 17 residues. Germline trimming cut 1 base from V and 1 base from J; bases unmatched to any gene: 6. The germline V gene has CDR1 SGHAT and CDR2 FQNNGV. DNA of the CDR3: TGTGCCAGCAGCTTAGCTTACGGACAGGTGAACACCGGGGAGCTGTTTTTT. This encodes CASSLAYGQVNTGELFF.

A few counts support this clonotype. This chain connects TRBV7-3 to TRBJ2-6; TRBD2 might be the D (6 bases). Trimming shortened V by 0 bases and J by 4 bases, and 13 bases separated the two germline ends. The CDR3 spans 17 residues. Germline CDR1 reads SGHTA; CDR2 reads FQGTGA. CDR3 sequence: CASSLTGGPTGANVLTF. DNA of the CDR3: TGTGCCAGCAGCTTAACGGGGGGACCCACCGGGGCCAACGTCCTGACTTTC.

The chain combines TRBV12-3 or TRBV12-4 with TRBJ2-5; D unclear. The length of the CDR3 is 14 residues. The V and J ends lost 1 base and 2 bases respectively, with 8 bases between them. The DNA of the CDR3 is TGTGCCAGCAGTTTAGTACCTACACAAGAGACCCAGTACTTC. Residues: CASSLVPTQETQYF.

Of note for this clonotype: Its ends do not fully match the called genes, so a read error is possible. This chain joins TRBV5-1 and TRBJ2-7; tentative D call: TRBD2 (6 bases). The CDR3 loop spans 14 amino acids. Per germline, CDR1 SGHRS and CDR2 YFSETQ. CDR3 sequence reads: CTSSTGLTPYEQYF. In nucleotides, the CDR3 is TGCACCAGCAGCACGGGACTGACTCCCTACGAGCAGTACTTC.

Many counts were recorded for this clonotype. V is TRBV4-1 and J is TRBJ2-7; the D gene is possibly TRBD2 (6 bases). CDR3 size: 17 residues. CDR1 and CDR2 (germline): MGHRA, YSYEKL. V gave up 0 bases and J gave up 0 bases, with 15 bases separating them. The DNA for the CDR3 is TGCGCCAGCAGCCAAGATACGGGCGGGACTTCCTCCTACGAGCAGTACTTC. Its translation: CASSQDTGGTSSYEQYF.

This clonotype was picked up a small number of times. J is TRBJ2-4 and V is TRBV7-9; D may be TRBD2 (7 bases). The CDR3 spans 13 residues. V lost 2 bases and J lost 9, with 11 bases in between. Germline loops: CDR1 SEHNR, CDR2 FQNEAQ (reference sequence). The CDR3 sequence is CASSLRGGSIQYF. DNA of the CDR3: TGTGCCAGCAGCTTAAGGGGGGGATCCATTCAGTACTTC.

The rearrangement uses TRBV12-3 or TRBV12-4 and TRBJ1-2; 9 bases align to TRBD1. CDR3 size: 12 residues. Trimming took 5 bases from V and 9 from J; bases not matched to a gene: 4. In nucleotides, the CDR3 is TGTGCCAGCAGTCTCGGACAGGGGCGCTACACCTTC. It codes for CASSLGQGRYTF.

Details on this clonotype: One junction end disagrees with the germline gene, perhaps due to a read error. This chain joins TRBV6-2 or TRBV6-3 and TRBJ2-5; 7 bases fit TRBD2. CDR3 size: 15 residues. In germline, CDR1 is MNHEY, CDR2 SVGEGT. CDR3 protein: CGSSRLADIQETQYF. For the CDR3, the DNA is TGTGGCAGCAGCCGCCTAGCGGACATCCAAGAGACCCAGTACTTC.

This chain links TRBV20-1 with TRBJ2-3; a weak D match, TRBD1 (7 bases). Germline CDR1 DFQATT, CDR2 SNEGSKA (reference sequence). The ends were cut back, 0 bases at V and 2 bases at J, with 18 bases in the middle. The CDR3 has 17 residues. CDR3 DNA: TGCAGTGCTAGAGACTCTTCACAGGGGCGGGACACAGATACGCAGTATTTT. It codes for CSARDSSQGRDTDTQYF.

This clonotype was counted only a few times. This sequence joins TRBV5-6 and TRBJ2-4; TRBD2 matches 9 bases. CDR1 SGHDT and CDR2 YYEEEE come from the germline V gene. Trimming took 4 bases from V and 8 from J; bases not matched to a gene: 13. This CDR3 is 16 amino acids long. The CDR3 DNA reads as TGTGCCAGCAGCGGCGGGCTAGCGGGACCTTGGGACATTCAGTACTTC. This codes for CASSGGLAGPWDIQYF.

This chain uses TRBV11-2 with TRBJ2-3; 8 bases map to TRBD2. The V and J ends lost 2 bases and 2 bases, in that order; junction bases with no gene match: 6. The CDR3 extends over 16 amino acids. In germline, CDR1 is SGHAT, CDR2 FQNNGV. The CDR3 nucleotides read TGTGCCAGCAGCTTAAATCGCGGGAGGTCCACAGATACGCAGTATTTT. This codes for CASSLNRGRSTDTQYF.

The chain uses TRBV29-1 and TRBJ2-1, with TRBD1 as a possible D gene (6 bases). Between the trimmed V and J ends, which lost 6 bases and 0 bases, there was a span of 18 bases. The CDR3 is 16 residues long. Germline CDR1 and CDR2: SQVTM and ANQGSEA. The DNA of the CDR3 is TGCAGCGTCGAAAAACCAGGGGCGGGCTCCTACAATGAGCAGTTCTTC. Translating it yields CSVEKPGAGSYNEQFF.

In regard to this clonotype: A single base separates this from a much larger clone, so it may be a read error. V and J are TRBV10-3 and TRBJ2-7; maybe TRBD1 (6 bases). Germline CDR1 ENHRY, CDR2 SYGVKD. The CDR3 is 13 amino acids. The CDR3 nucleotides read TGTGCCTTCAGTGAAGGGGGAACCTACGAGCAGTACTTC. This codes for CAFSEGGTYEQYF.

The DNA for the CDR3 is TGTGCCAGCAGTGAACTTCCCGGGACAAGAAATGGCTACACCTTC. Translating it yields CASSELPGTRNGYTF. The genes are TRBV12-3 or TRBV12-4 and TRBJ1-2; TRBD1 is a possible D gene (6 bases). There are 15 residues in the CDR3. The ends were cut back, 5 bases at V and 6 bases at J, with 19 bases in the middle.

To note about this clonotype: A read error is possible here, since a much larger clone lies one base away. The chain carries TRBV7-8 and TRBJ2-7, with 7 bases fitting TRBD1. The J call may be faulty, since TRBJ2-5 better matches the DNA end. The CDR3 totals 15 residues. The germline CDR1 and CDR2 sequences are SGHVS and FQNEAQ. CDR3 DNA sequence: TGTGCCAGCAGCTTAGAGGGGGACAGAGAAGTGACCCAGTACTTC. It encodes CASSLEGDREVTQYF.

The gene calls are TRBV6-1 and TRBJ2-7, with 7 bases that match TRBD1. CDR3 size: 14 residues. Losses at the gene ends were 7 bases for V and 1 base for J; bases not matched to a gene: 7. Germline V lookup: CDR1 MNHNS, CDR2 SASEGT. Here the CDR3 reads CASTMTGMSYEQYF. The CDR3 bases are TGTGCCAGCACAATGACAGGGATGTCCTACGAGCAGTACTTC.

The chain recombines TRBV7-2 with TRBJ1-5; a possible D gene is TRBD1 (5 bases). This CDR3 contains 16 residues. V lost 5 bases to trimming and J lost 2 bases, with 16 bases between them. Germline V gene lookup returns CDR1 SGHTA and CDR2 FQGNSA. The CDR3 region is CASSLFGGRGNQPQHF. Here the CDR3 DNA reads TGTGCCAGCAGCCTGTTCGGGGGGAGGGGCAATCAGCCCCAGCATTTT.

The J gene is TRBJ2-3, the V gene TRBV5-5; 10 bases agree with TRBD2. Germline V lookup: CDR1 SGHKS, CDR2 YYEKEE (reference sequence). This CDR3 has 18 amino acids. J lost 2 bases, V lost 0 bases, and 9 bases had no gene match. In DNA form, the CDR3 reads TGTGCCAGCAGCTTGGGTCGGGGAGCGGGGGGGTACACAGATACGCAGTATTTT. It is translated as CASSLGRGAGGYTDTQYF.